Presented here are 25 T cell receptor beta chains from one specimen sequenced in a study of Graves' ophthalmopathy and Graves' hyperthyroidism. RNA transcripts were the template, and TCR beta CDR3 regions were amplified from them. RT-PCR was first run with HTBI primers, then multiplex PCR in a second round. TCRdb used MiXCR to reprocess the multiplex PCR reads, holding one entry per CDR3 protein. The table lists a few hundred thousand distinct CDR3 sequences, 39% of them singletons. The material sequenced was peripheral blood or thyroid tissue (not recorded which). The receptors stem from an adult man with Graves' hyperthyroidism.

In this sample, this clonotype turned up many times. The rearrangement links TRBV2 to TRBJ1-1; D is undetermined. This CDR3 contains 13 residues. The germline V gene encodes CDR1 SNHLY and CDR2 FYNNEI. The V end lost 4 bases, the J end lost 0 bases, and 6 bases lay between the germline ends. The CDR3 protein is CASSGMVNTEAFF. The CDR3 nucleotides are TGTGCCAGCAGTGGGATGGTGAACACTGAAGCTTTCTTT.

Remarks on this clonotype: Given a much more abundant clone one base away, this may be a read error. This chain uses TRBV10-3 with TRBJ1-6; D unresolved. The V gene's germline CDR1 is ENHRY and CDR2 SYGVKD. The germline V and J ends were trimmed by 3 bases and 2 bases, with 14 bases remaining between them. The CDR3 length is 17 residues. The CDR3 sequence is CAISEEVGGTYNSPLHF. CDR3 DNA: TGTGCCATCAGTGAAGAAGTTGGAGGGACCTATAATTCACCCCTCCACTTT.

In its sample, this clonotype was seen many times. The chain couples TRBV7-2 to TRBJ1-1, with 7 nucleotides matching TRBD1. This CDR3 has 15 amino acids. Germline lookup yields CDR1 SGHTA and CDR2 FQGNSA. The J segment lost 5 bases and the V segment lost 5 bases, leaving 11 bases of the junction unmatched. CDR3 residues: CASSSQSGGFTEAFF. CDR3 bases: TGTGCCAGCAGCAGCCAATCAGGGGGGTTTACTGAAGCTTTCTTT.

In this sample, this clonotype turned up many times. The chain couples TRBV15 to TRBJ2-5, with a weak D call TRBD1 (6 bases). V shed 7 bases and J shed 5 bases, with 20 bases lying between them. This CDR3 has 15 amino acids. Germline V gives CDR1 LNHNV, CDR2 YYDKDF (reference sequence). The CDR3 sequence: CATTFRSPGAETQYF. CDR3 nucleotide sequence: TGTGCCACCACATTCCGAAGTCCAGGGGCGGAGACCCAGTACTTC.

This clonotype was seen a few times. One junction end disagrees with the germline gene, perhaps due to a read error. The chain couples TRBV27 to TRBJ1-2; D unclear. The germline CDR1 and CDR2 sequences are MNHEY and SMNVEV (reference sequence). The CDR3 has 16 residues. The CDR3 DNA is TGTGCCAGCAGTTTCAGGAACCCCGGAGCTAACTATGGCTACACCTTT. This gives the protein CASSFRNPGANYGYTF.

V gene TRBV7-9 combines with J gene TRBJ2-7; perhaps TRBD2 as D (5 bases). With the DNA end fitting TRBJ2-1 better, the J assignment may be wrong. The CDR3 length is 14 residues. Germline V gives CDR1 SEHNR, CDR2 FQNEAQ (reference sequence). The CDR3 loop reads CASSLERTRPEQFF. The CDR3 coding sequence is TGTGCCAGCAGCTTAGAGCGGACCCGGCCTGAGCAGTTCTTC.

With respect to this clonotype: The conserved phenylalanine or tryptophan normally closing the CDR3 is absent here, so this likely arose from a read error. V gene TRBV6-5 combines with J gene TRBJ2-7; 9 nucleotides agree with TRBD1. The ends lost 2 bases at V and 5 bases at J; junction bases unmatched: 7. CDR1 and CDR2 (germline): MNHEY, SVGAGI. The CDR3 covers 15 residues. The CDR3 sequence is CASSYGQGTVHEQYL. CDR3 in DNA: TGTGCCAGCAGTTACGGACAGGGGACTGTCCACGAGCAGTACCTC.

This clonotype was seen many times. The chain combines TRBV7-2 with TRBJ1-1, with D uncertain. From germline, CDR1 is SGHTA and CDR2 FQGNSA. V lost 4 bases and J lost 4, with 13 bases in between. This CDR3 has 14 amino acids. CDR3 protein: CASSSSRGSTEAFF. The CDR3 region has the DNA TGTGCCAGCAGCTCCTCCCGGGGAAGCACTGAAGCTTTCTTT. The whole variable domain, remainder taken from reference TRBV7-2 and TRBJ1-1, is GAGVSQSPSNKVTEKGKDVELRCDPISGHTALYWYRQSLGQGLEFLIYFQGNSAPDKSGLPSDRFSAERTGGSVSTLTIQRTQQEDSAVYLCASSSSRGSTEAFFGQGTRLTVV.

The chain couples TRBV20-1 to TRBJ2-5; D not resolved. Trimming removed 6 bases from V and 7 bases from J, with 12 bases in between. Germline V CDR1 and CDR2: DFQATT, SNEGSKA (reference sequence). The CDR3 runs 11 residues. DNA of the CDR3: TGCAGTGCGCGACACAGTGGGACCCAGTACTTC. This sequence encodes CSARHSGTQYF.

The chain uses TRBV5-4 and TRBJ2-7, with 9 bases fitting TRBD1. Germline V gene data show CDR1 as SGHNT and CDR2 as YYREEE (reference sequence). The CDR3 runs 15 residues. With 1 base clipped from V and 3 bases from J, the junction kept 5 bases outside the gene matches. In nucleotides, the CDR3 is TGTGCCAGCAGCTTGCCCGGGACAGGGAACTACGAGCAGTACTTC. This translates into CASSLPGTGNYEQYF.

This clonotype was picked up a small number of times. This chain links TRBV2 with TRBJ1-2; maybe TRBD1 (5 bases). Trimming took off 3 bases at V and 0 bases at J, with 17 bases between the two ends. This CDR3 has 17 amino acids. CDR1 SNHLY and CDR2 FYNNEI come from the germline V gene. The CDR3 DNA follows: TGTGCCAGCAGTGATAACCGGCCAGGGCCCCCTAACTATGGCTACACCTTC. Protein sequence: CASSDNRPGPPNYGYTF.

The table lists this clonotype with many counts. The CDR3 is CASSPQGSGNTIYF. The CDR3 DNA is TGCGCCAGCAGCCCGCAGGGCTCTGGAAACACCATATATTTT. The V gene is TRBV4-1, the J gene TRBJ1-3; tentatively, D is TRBD1 (5 bases). The CDR3 consists of 14 residues. Germline lookup yields CDR1 MGHRA and CDR2 YSYEKL. V lost 4 bases and J 0 bases, leaving 7 bases between the germline ends.

V gene TRBV19 combines with J gene TRBJ1-1; D might be TRBD1 (6 bases). The V gene lost 7 bases and the J gene lost 2 bases, with 14 bases spanning the gap. The germline V gene encodes CDR1 LNHDA and CDR2 SQIVND (reference sequence). The CDR3 extends over 14 amino acids. The CDR3, as DNA: TGTGCCAGTACTAGACAGGCGAGCAACACTGAAGCTTTCTTT. Translating it yields CASTRQASNTEAFF.

This clonotype was picked up one time. V gene TRBV19 combines with J gene TRBJ2-7; D is uncertain. The germline V gene encodes CDR1 LNHDA and CDR2 SQIVND (reference sequence). V was clipped by 7 bases and J by 2 bases, with 9 bases between them. This CDR3 is built from 12 residues. DNA for the CDR3: TGTGCCAGTACCGGGTCGGCCTACGAGCAGTACTTC. Translated: CASTGSAYEQYF. The full variable domain, in which reference TRBV19 and TRBJ2-7 provide the parts outside the CDR3, is DGGITQSPKYLFRKEGQNVTLSCEQNLNHDAMYWYRQDPGQGLRLIYYSQIVNDFQKGDIAEGYSVSREKKESFPLTVTSAQKNPTAFYLCASTGSAYEQYFGPGTRLTVT.

This clonotype has ten or more counts. DNA for the CDR3: TGTGCCAGCGCCGGAGGGGGGGTAGCAACCCCCTTCTTCGGCGAGCAGTACTTC. It specifies CASAGGGVATPFFGEQYF. This chain links TRBV7-6 with TRBJ2-7; perhaps TRBD2 as D (7 bases). The length of the CDR3 is 18 residues. V was cut by 8 bases and J by 6 bases, with 32 bases left in between. CDR1 is SGHVS, CDR2 FNYEAQ, per germline.

This clonotype was recorded at least ten times. The V and J genes are TRBV13 and TRBJ2-7, with 9 bases aligning to TRBD1. V lost 3 bases and J lost 6; bases outside the gene matches: 6. The CDR3 length is 14 residues. Germline V lookup: CDR1 PRHDT, CDR2 FYEKMQ (reference sequence). In DNA, the CDR3 is TGTGCCAGCAGCTTCGGACAGGGGTTAGGCGAGCAGTACTTC. This encodes CASSFGQGLGEQYF. Full variable domain (missing parts from reference TRBV13 and TRBJ2-7): AAGVIQSPRHLIKEKRETATLKCYPIPRHDTVYWYQQGPGQDPQFLISFYEKMQSDKGSIPDRFSAQQFSDYHSELNMSSLELGDSALYFCASSFGQGLGEQYFGPGTRLTVT.

This chain uses TRBV10-3 with TRBJ2-7; 10 bases map to TRBD2. Matching the DNA end better, TRBJ2-1 makes the J call doubtful. Germline CDR1 is ENHRY and CDR2 is SYGVKD. This CDR3 region has 15 residues. The CDR3 DNA reads as TGTGCCATCAGTGGGGCTAGCGGGAGTCGGAATGAGCAGTTCTTC. This encodes CAISGASGSRNEQFF.

The V call is TRBV2, the J call TRBJ1-6; 7 nucleotides match TRBD1. V lost 4 bases, J lost 10 bases, and 10 bases stayed unmatched. The germline V gene encodes CDR1 SNHLY and CDR2 FYNNEI. The CDR3 is 15 residues long. The chain's CDR3 is CASSVPRQGISPLHF. CDR3 DNA sequence: TGTGCCAGCAGTGTGCCAAGACAGGGAATCTCACCCCTCCACTTT.

As for this clonotype: It may be a read error: a sequence one base away is much more abundant. The chain carries TRBV29-1 and TRBJ2-2; 8 bases agree with TRBD2. Germline V CDR1 and CDR2: SQVTM, ANQGSEA. Germline trimming cut 1 base from V and 4 bases from J; bases unmatched to any gene: 11. The CDR3 is made up of 17 amino acids. CDR3 sequence reads: CSVEGFRGGGPTGELFF. The CDR3 coding sequence is TGCAGCGTTGAAGGTTTCAGGGGCGGGGGGCCCACCGGGGAGCTGTTTTTT.

This clonotype was counted between two and nine times. The chain has TRBV28 and TRBJ1-2, with 9 bases fitting TRBD1. The germline V gene encodes CDR1 MDHEN and CDR2 SYDVKM. Trimming cost V 1 base and J 7 bases; bases outside gene matches: 4. The CDR3 sequence is 14 residues long. CDR3 sequence reads: CASSLLQGAVGYTF. In nucleotides, the CDR3 is TGTGCCAGCAGTTTATTACAGGGGGCGGTTGGCTACACCTTC.

This chain links TRBV28 with TRBJ2-7, with D perhaps TRBD2 (6 bases). The J call could be wrong; TRBJ2-1 is a better fit for the DNA end. CDR1 is MDHEN, CDR2 SYDVKM, per germline. This CDR3 region has 12 residues. In DNA form, the CDR3 reads TGTGCCAGCAGTTTGGTGGGGGGTGGGCAGTTCTTC. Its protein is CASSLVGGGQFF.

V usage is TRBV7-9 and J usage is TRBJ1-1; 11 bases line up with TRBD1. Germline loops: CDR1 SEHNR, CDR2 FQNEAQ (reference sequence). The CDR3 is made up of 19 amino acids. The V and J ends lost 5 bases and 2 bases, in that order; junction bases with no gene match: 16. The CDR3 protein is CASSPGQGASNFYNTEAFF. In nucleotides, the CDR3 is TGTGCCAGCAGCCCTGGACAGGGGGCTTCGAATTTTTATAACACTGAAGCTTTCTTT.

The chain couples TRBV7-9 to TRBJ1-5, with TRBD1 matching over 8 bases. The CDR3 contains 19 residues. Germline CDR1 reads SEHNR; CDR2 reads FQNEAQ (reference sequence). With 1 base clipped from V and 2 bases from J, the junction kept 13 bases outside the gene matches. The CDR3 sequence is CASSLGSGQEQVRNQPQHF. The CDR3 nucleotides read TGTGCCAGCAGCTTAGGTTCGGGACAGGAGCAGGTCCGCAATCAGCCCCAGCATTTT.

This sequence joins TRBV12-3 or TRBV12-4 and TRBJ1-3, with 7 bases fitting TRBD1. This CDR3 region has 13 residues. After removal of 6 bases from V and 7 bases from J, the junction contained 6 bases not matched to a gene. This CDR3 reads CASRTQGDNTIYF. The CDR3 coding sequence is TGTGCCAGCAGGACCCAGGGGGATAACACCATATATTTT.

As DNA, the CDR3 is TGTGCCAGCAGTACCGGGACATCACCCCTGATTGAGGAAAAACTGTTTTTT. Its protein product is CASSTGTSPLIEEKLFF. J is TRBJ1-4 and V is TRBV6-1, with TRBD1 as a possible D gene (6 bases). Germline CDR1 is MNHNS and CDR2 is SASEGT. The CDR3 runs 17 residues. V lost 5 bases to trimming and J lost 8 bases, with 24 bases between them.